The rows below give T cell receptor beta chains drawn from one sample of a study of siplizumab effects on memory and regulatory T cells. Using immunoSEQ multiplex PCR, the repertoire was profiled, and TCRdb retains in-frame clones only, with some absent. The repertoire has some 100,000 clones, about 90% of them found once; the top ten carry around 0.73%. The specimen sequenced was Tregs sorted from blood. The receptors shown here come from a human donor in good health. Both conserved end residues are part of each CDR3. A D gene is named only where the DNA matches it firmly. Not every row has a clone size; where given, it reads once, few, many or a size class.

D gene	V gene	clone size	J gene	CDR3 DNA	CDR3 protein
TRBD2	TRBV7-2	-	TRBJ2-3	TGTGCCAGCAGCCGCCAGTGGAGTGGGAGGGTCAACACAGATACGCAGTATTTT	CASSRQWSGRVNTDTQYF
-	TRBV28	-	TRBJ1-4	TGTGCCAGCAGTTTAGGACAGATTAATGAAAAACTGTTTTTT	CASSLGQINEKLFF
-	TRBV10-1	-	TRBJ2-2	TGCGCCAGCTCCGGGACATTCCCCACTCTCCACACCGGGGAGCTGTTTTTT	CASSGTFPTLHTGELFF
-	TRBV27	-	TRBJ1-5	TGTGCCAGCTTTACTCGGGACAAAAATCAGCCCCAGCATTTT	CASFTRDKNQPQHF
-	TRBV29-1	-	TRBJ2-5	TGCAGCGTATCGGGGGCGGGGGTCGGATGGACCCAGTACTTC	CSVSGAGVGWTQYF
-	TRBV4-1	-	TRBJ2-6	TGCGCCAGCAGCCAAGGTCTCGCGGCTGGGGCCAACGTCCTGACTTTC	CASSQGLAAGANVLTF
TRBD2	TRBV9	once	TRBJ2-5	TGTGCCAGCAGCAAGGGACTAGCGGGAAGCACACAAGAGACCCAGTACTTC	CASSKGLAGSTQETQYF
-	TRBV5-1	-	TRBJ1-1	TGCGCCAGCAGCTTGGACGGGATCAGTCCTGAAGCTTTCTTT	CASSLDGISPEAFF
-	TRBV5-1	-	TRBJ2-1	TGCGCCAGCAGCTCAAGCTCACAGGGTCGCGGTGAGCAGTTCTTC	CASSSSSQGRGEQFF
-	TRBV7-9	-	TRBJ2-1	TGTGCCAGCAGCCGCAATCGCGACGGTGAGCAGTTCTTC	CASSRNRDGEQFF
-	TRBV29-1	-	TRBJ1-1	TGCAGCGTTCAGCAAGATAACTGGAACACTGAAGCTTTCTTT	CSVQQDNWNTEAFF
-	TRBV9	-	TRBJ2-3	TGTGCCAGCAGCGTAGGGCCGGGGAGGAGAACAGATACGCAGTATTTT	CASSVGPGRRTDTQYF
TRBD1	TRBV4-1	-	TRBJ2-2	TGCGCCAGCAGCAATACCCCGGGACAGGGGATGGCCGGGGAGCTGTTTTTT	CASSNTPGQGMAGELFF
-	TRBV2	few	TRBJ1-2	TGTGCCAGCAGTGATCCCTATGGCTACACCTTC	CASSDPYGYTF
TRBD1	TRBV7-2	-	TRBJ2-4	TGTGCCAGCAGCTTGTTTCAGGGGGCCAACATTCAGTACTTC	CASSLFQGANIQYF
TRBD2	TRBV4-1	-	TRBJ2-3	TGCGCCAGCAGCCCCGGACTAGCGGGATTCGCAGATACGCAGTATTTT	CASSPGLAGFADTQYF
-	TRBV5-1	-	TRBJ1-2	TGCGCCAGCAGCCCCGACAATTCTGGCTATGGCTACACCTTC	CASSPDNSGYGYTF
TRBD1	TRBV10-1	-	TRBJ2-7	TGCGCCAGCAGTGAGTTGGGGACAGGGTACTCCGTGTACTTC	CASSELGTGYSVYF
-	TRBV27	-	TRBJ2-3	TGTGCCAGCAGTGAGGGGGGACATCGCACAGATACGCAGTATTTT	CASSEGGHRTDTQYF
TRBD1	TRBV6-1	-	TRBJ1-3	TGTGCCAGCAGTGAATACCATGGGACAGGCGGAAACACCATATATTTT	CASSEYHGTGGNTIYF
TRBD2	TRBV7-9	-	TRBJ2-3	TGTGCCAGCAGCTTATCCGGGAGGATAAGGATAGATACGCAGTATTTT	CASSLSGRIRIDTQYF
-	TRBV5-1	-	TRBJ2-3	TGCGCCAGCAGCTTGACAGTCACAGATACGCAGTATTTT	CASSLTVTDTQYF
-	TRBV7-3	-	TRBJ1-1	TGTGCCAGCAGCTTAACATTTGCGAGCGAAGCTTTCTTT	CASSLTFASEAFF
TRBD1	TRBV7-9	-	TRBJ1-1	TGTGCCAGCAGCTTAGTTGGAGGAGGGGGCAACACTGAAGCTTTCTTT	CASSLVGGGGNTEAFF
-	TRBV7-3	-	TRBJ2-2	TGTGCCAGCAGCCAGTCGCGGGGCACCGGGGAGCTGTTTTTT	CASSQSRGTGELFF
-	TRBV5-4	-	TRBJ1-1	TGTGCCAGCAGCTTGCCGGCAGCCCGGGGGAAAAGGAACACTGAAGCTTTCTTT	CASSLPAARGKRNTEAFF
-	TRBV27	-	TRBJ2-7	TGTGCCAGCAGTTTCAAGGGGCACGACTACGAGCAGTACTTC	CASSFKGHDYEQYF
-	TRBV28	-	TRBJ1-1	TGTGCCAGCAGTTTATGGAACAGGCATGAAGCTTTCTTT	CASSLWNRHEAFF
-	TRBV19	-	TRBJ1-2	TGTGCCACCCGCCCGTCGGGTGGCTATGGCTACACCTTC	CATRPSGGYGYTF
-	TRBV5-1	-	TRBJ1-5	TGCGCCAGCAGCGTAGGCCGTCCAGGGCAGCCCCAGCATTTT	CASSVGRPGQPQHF
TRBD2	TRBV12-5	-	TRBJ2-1	TGTGCTAGTGGTTTGGGGTTAGCGGGAAACAATGAGCAGTTCTTC	CASGLGLAGNNEQFF
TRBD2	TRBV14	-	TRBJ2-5	TGTGCCAGCAGCTCTATACTAGCGGGAAGAGAGACCCAGTACTTC	CASSSILAGRETQYF
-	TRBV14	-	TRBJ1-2	TGTGCCAGCAGCCAAGGTCCAGGGTACTATGGCTACACCTTC	CASSQGPGYYGYTF
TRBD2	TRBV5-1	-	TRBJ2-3	TGCGCCAGCAGCTTGGTGGCTAGCGGGAGTTTTACAGATACGCAGTATTTT	CASSLVASGSFTDTQYF
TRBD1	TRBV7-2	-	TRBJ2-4	TGTGCCAGCAGCCTCGACAGGGGAAGAGCCAAAAACATTCAGTACTTC	CASSLDRGRAKNIQYF
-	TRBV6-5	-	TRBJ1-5	TGTGCCAGTAGACAGACAGACAGGAGCAATCAGCCCCAGCATTTT	CASRQTDRSNQPQHF
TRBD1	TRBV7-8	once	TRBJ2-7	TGTGCCAGCAGCTTACAGGGACAGGGGTTATACGAGCAGTACTTC	CASSLQGQGLYEQYF
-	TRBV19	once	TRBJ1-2	TGTGCCAGTAGTATTGGGCCCTATGGCTACACCTTC	CASSIGPYGYTF
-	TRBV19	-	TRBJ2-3	TGTGCCAGTAGCCTACAGGGCAGAGATACGCAGTATTTT	CASSLQGRDTQYF
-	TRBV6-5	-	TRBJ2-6	TGTGCCAGCAGTTACGAGGGGGCCAACGTCCTGACTTTC	CASSYEGANVLTF
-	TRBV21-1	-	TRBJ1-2	TGTGCCAGCAGCAAAGTCGGGCACTCTCTCTCGTGGGTTAACTATGGCTACACCTTC	CASSKVGHSLSWVNYGYTF